Following are 4 T cell receptor beta chains from one sample sequenced in a study of blood T cells in healthy people across ages (dated by TCRdb to between 2014 and 2017). The library came from 5' RACE. Reads for this sample came from an Illumina HiSeq 2500. A second PCR of about 7 to 12 cycles was run with a J-beta primer mix and a sample-barcoded 5' primer. TCRdb handled the public reads itself, with Q25 trimming in fastp and clone calling in MiXCR, and kept productive beta chains. When rows share a CDR3 protein, they turn into one entry using the most common DNA and genes. This sample lists roughly 1.5 million distinct CDR3 sequences; roughly 43% were detected once. The biggest ten clones account for more than 4% of the sample. The sample taken for sequencing was blood. Source of these receptors: a woman aged 18-29 years in good health.

CDR3 nucleotides: TGCTGCATCTCCTACAATGAGCAGTACTTC. As protein: CCISYNEQYF. The V and J genes are TRBV29-1 and TRBJ2-1, with no clear D. The closer fit of TRBJ2-7 to the DNA end suggests the J call may be wrong. The CDR3 runs to 10 residues. CDR1 and CDR2 (germline): SQVTM, ANQGSEA.

V and J are TRBV6-2 or TRBV6-3 and TRBJ2-5, with 7 bases matching TRBD1. Trimming removed 4 bases from V and 11 bases from J; junction bases left unmatched: 7. CDR1 and CDR2 from the germline V gene are MNHEY and SVGEGT. The CDR3 spans 12 residues. The CDR3 DNA is TGTGCCAGCAGTTTTCGACAGGGAAAGCAGTACTTC. Translation: CASSFRQGKQYF.

This clonotype was detected a few times. The chain uses TRBV20-1 and TRBJ1-2; TRBD1 might be the D (6 bases). Trimming stripped 6 bases from V and 8 bases from J, with 13 bases between. Germline-derived CDR1 and CDR2 are DFQATT and SNEGSKA (reference sequence). This CDR3 contains 11 residues. As DNA, the CDR3 is TGCAGTGCAACAGGGTTCGGCGGCTACACCTTC. Its protein product is CSATGFGGYTF.

The chain is built from TRBV6-5 and TRBJ2-2, with unresolved D. The CDR3 sequence is 14 residues long. The V end was cut by 0 bases, the J end by 8 bases, with 10 bases between. The germline gives CDR1 MNHEY, CDR2 SVGAGI. CDR3 in amino acids: CASSYSPGQGELFF. The CDR3 nucleotides read TGTGCCAGCAGTTACTCGCCTGGCCAGGGGGAGCTGTTTTTT.